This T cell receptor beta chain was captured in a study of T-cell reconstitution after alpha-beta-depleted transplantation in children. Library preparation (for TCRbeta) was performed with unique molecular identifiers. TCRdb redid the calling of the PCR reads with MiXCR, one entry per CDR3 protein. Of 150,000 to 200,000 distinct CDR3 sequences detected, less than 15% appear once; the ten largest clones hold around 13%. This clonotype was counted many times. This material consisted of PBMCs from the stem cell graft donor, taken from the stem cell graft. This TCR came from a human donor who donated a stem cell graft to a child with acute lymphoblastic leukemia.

The CDR3 protein is CSVGASRGQGLRKTQYF. CDR3 DNA sequence: TGCAGCGTTGGGGCGAGTCGAGGACAGGGGTTGAGAAAGACCCAGTACTTC. V usage is TRBV29-1 and J usage is TRBJ2-5; TRBD1 matches 9 bases. Germline values: CDR1 SQVTM, CDR2 ANQGSEA. V lost 4 bases and J lost 6; bases outside the gene matches: 18. This CDR3 region has 17 residues.